This T cell receptor beta chain was captured by sequencing in a study of CD8 T cells in Susac syndrome. The germline V and J ends were trimmed by 4 bases and 10 bases, with 11 bases remaining between them. This CDR3 has 13 residues. Germline CDR1 and CDR2: SGHNT and YENEEA. This clonotype came up once. The RNA, about 0.45 to 1 ug, was put through reverse transcription using random hexamers. TCRdb reprocessed the immunoSEQ multiplex PCR reads with MiXCR, giving one entry per CDR3 protein. There are approximately 110,000 distinct CDR3 sequences in the sample; 80% to 95% occur only once, and 0.25% to 0.35% lies in the top ten.

Sequences were obtained from CD8+ T cells from PBMCs. The sequence was collected from a human donor with multiple sclerosis. This chain links TRBV11-3 with TRBJ1-6; D is perhaps TRBD1 (5 bases). CDR3 bases: TGTGCCAGCAGCTCTGACAGCGTGTCACCCCTCCACTTT. Its translation: CASSSDSVSPLHF.